Listed below are T cell receptor beta chains from one sample, sequenced in a study of sequential checkpoint blockade in melanoma. The assay was immunoSEQ multiplex PCR, and TCRdb's table has in-frame clones only and misses some. The repertoire consists of about 13,000 clones, with roughly 27% occurring once and the leading ten covering around 17%. Material: tumor tissue (inferred from file names), obtained from a patient given nivolumab and ipilimumab in sequence. The receptors originated from a human donor with melanoma. The CDR3 runs from the conserved cysteine through the conserved F or W. Fields, in order: V gene, J gene, D gene, clone size, CDR3 protein, CDR3 DNA. D genes are given only for firm matches. The size of a clone is reported for some rows only, either as once, few or many, or as a class for expanded clones.

>TRBV6-8|TRBJ2-2|TRBD2|few
CASSRLAGEGTGELFF
TGTGCCAGCAGCAGATTAGCGGGAGAGGGAACCGGGGAGCTGTTTTTT
>TRBV6-8|TRBJ1-1|NA|many
CASSPAVGNTEAFF
TGTGCCAGCAGTCCCGCGGTAGGGAACACTGAAGCTTTCTTT
>TRBV6-8|TRBJ1-4|TRBD1|few
CATEQGVLNEKLFF
TGTGCCACCGAACAGGGGGTGCTCAATGAAAAACTGTTTTTT
>TRBV6-1|TRBJ2-7|TRBD2|NA
CASSEGREVLSYEQYF
TGTGCCAGCAGTGAAGGGCGGGAGGTGCTCTCCTACGAGCAGTACTTC
>TRBV6-8|TRBJ2-1|NA|many
CASSYSRVSGNEQFF
TGTGCCAGCAGTTACTCGAGAGTATCCGGGAATGAGCAGTTCTTC
>TRBV14|TRBJ2-1|NA|NA
CASSPLVSYNEQFF
TGTGCCAGCAGCCCCCTAGTAAGCTACAATGAGCAGTTCTTC
>TRBV18|TRBJ1-1|NA|NA
CASSPIQGQWAFF
TGTGCCAGCTCACCAATTCAGGGGCAGTGGGCTTTCTTT
>TRBV19|TRBJ2-5|NA|NA
CASRPGSAMETQYF
TGTGCCAGTAGACCCGGGAGCGCGATGGAGACCCAGTACTTC
>TRBV6-8|TRBJ1-1|NA|few
CASRRRNTEAFF
TGTGCCAGCAGAAGAAGAAACACTGAAGCTTTCTTT
>TRBV11-3|TRBJ2-3|NA|many
CASSQGNSEADTQYF
TGTGCCAGCAGCCAAGGTAACTCGGAGGCAGATACGCAGTATTTT
>TRBV19|TRBJ2-2|NA|few
CASSNNRVTGELFF
TGTGCCAGTAGTAATAACAGGGTCACCGGGGAGCTGTTTTTT
>TRBV11-3|TRBJ1-4|NA|NA
CASSPQTGMGNEKLFF
TGTGCCAGCAGCCCCCAAACAGGGATGGGGAATGAAAAACTGTTTTTT
>TRBV11-3|TRBJ2-5|TRBD2|NA
CASSFPGLAGGGETQYF
TGTGCCAGCAGTTTCCCGGGACTAGCGGGAGGTGGTGAGACCCAGTACTTC
>TRBV28|TRBJ1-5|NA|medium-sized
CASSFGYLRDNQPQHF
TGTGCCAGCAGTTTCGGGTACTTAAGGGACAATCAGCCCCAGCATTTT
>TRBV18|TRBJ2-5|TRBD2|once
CASSSLAGYQETQYF
TGTGCCAGCTCATCGCTAGCGGGCTACCAAGAGACCCAGTACTTC
>TRBV7-5|TRBJ2-2|NA|many
CASSLVRWGSGTGELFF
NA
>TRBV9|TRBJ2-1|NA|few
CASSVVEGTYNEQFF
TGTGCCAGCAGCGTAGTGGAGGGAACCTACAATGAGCAGTTCTTC
>TRBV6-8|TRBJ1-5|TRBD1|few
CASSYSDRGRFSNQPQHF
TGTGCCAGCAGTTACTCGGACAGGGGGCGGTTCAGCAATCAGCCCCAGCATTTT
>TRBV9|TRBJ2-1|NA|many
CASSVEDTPSSYNEQFF
TGTGCCAGCAGCGTAGAAGACACCCCGAGCTCCTACAATGAGCAGTTCTTC
>TRBV28|TRBJ1-1|NA|NA
CASSFMSANTEAFF
TGTGCCAGCAGTTTTATGAGTGCTAACACTGAAGCTTTCTTT
>TRBV6-8|TRBJ2-1|TRBD2|few
CASRRIAGDYNEQFF
TGTGCCAGCAGGAGAATAGCGGGGGACTACAATGAGCAGTTCTTC
>TRBV28|TRBJ1-1|NA|few
CASSFSTRQRQEVLEAFF
TGTGCCAGCAGTTTTTCGACGAGACAGCGACAGGAGGTCCTTGAAGCTTTCTTT
>TRBV19|TRBJ2-5|NA|NA
CASSAGETQYF
TGTGCCAGTAGTGCCGGAGAGACCCAGTACTTC
>TRBV28|TRBJ1-1|NA|few
CASRDTWNTEAFF
TGTGCCAGCAGGGACACGTGGAACACTGAAGCTTTCTTT
>TRBV6-8|TRBJ2-4|TRBD2|many
CASSVAGVVDIQYF
TGTGCCAGCAGCGTCGCGGGAGTCGTTGACATTCAGTACTTC
>TRBV19|TRBJ1-1|NA|NA
CASSISQRGGTEAFF
TGTGCCAGTAGTATTTCCCAACGGGGTGGCACTGAAGCTTTCTTT
>TRBV6-8|TRBJ2-7|NA|NA
CASSRTGTMSSYEQYF
TGTGCCAGCAGTAGAACTGGGACGATGAGCTCCTACGAGCAGTACTTC
>TRBV28|TRBJ2-5|TRBD1|NA
CASSFRQGVGEETQYF
TGTGCCAGCAGTTTTAGACAGGGGGTAGGTGAAGAGACCCAGTACTTC
>TRBV19|TRBJ2-3|NA|NA
CASSNGPGARTQYF
TGTGCCAGTAGTAACGGCCCGGGGGCCAGGACGCAGTATTTT
>TRBV10-2|TRBJ2-7|TRBD2|NA
CASSELGGSRSYEQYF
TGCGCCAGCAGTGAGCTTGGCGGGAGTCGGTCCTACGAGCAGTACTTC
>TRBV11-3|TRBJ1-1|NA|many
CASSGAGRNTEAFF
TGTGCCAGCAGCGGGGCAGGGAGGAACACTGAAGCTTTCTTT
>TRBV13|TRBJ2-5|NA|few
CASSLVGGAPQETQYF
TGTGCCAGCAGCTTAGTGGGAGGAGCGCCCCAAGAGACCCAGTACTTC
>TRBV5-1|TRBJ1-3|TRBD1|few
CASSVGTVGNTIYF
TGCGCCAGCAGCGTCGGGACAGTTGGAAACACCATATATTTT
>TRBV28|TRBJ2-1|TRBD2|NA
CASSPSGLAGPQYRFF
TGTGCCAGCAGTCCCTCAGGACTAGCGGGACCCCAATACCGGTTCTTC
>TRBV6-8|TRBJ2-3|NA|NA
CASTKIGTSTDTQYF
TGTGCCAGCACCAAGATCGGTACTAGCACAGATACGCAGTATTTT
>TRBV6-8|TRBJ2-3|NA|many
CASSPPSGSGSTDTQYF
TGTGCCAGCAGCCCCCCTTCGGGTAGCGGTAGCACAGATACGCAGTATTTT
>TRBV19|TRBJ2-7|NA|few
CASSIGGLVYEQYF
TGTGCCAGTAGTATAGGAGGGCTAGTTTACGAGCAGTACTTC
>TRBV11-3|TRBJ1-4|NA|NA
CASSLDGRGTEKLFF
TGTGCCAGCAGCTTAGACGGCAGGGGTACTGAAAAACTGTTTTTT
>TRBV9|TRBJ2-2|TRBD2|NA
CASSPGAGGPPGELFF
TGTGCCAGCAGTCCTGGGGCGGGAGGGCCACCCGGGGAGCTGTTTTTT
>TRBV29-1|TRBJ2-3|TRBD2|NA
CSVPSGRTQDTQYF
TGCAGCGTTCCTAGCGGGAGGACGCAAGATACGCAGTATTTT
>TRBV18|TRBJ1-2|TRBD1|once
CASSANGQGAEGYTF
TGTGCCAGCTCAGCCAACGGACAGGGGGCCGAAGGCTACACCTTC
>TRBV6-8|TRBJ1-1|TRBD1|few
CASSYSSQGDTEAFF
TGTGCCAGCAGTTACTCGTCACAGGGGGACACTGAAGCTTTCTTT
>TRBV12-5|TRBJ2-3|TRBD2|NA
CASTGLAASTDTQYF
TGTGCCAGCACTGGACTAGCGGCTAGCACAGATACGCAGTATTTT
>TRBV9|TRBJ2-2|NA|NA
CASSVRANTGELFF
TGTGCCAGCAGCGTCCGGGCTAACACCGGGGAGCTGTTTTTT
>TRBV14|TRBJ2-3|NA|NA
CASSAQRTRGTDTQYF
TGTGCCAGCAGCGCCCAACGTACTAGAGGCACAGATACGCAGTATTTT
>TRBV19|TRBJ1-5|TRBD1|medium-sized
CASTPTGHNQPQHF
TGTGCCAGTACTCCGACAGGGCATAATCAGCCCCAGCATTTT
>TRBV6-7|TRBJ2-1|TRBD1|many
CASSYSGQGQGQFF
TGTGCCAGCAGTTACTCGGGACAGGGGCAGGGGCAGTTCTTC
>TRBV4-1|TRBJ1-5|NA|medium-sized
CASSQAGRLGQPQHF
TGCGCCAGCAGCCAAGCCGGTAGGTTGGGTCAGCCCCAGCATTTT
>TRBV10-3|TRBJ2-1|NA|few
CAISEYRLTHNEQFF
TGTGCCATCAGTGAGTACAGGCTAACCCACAATGAGCAGTTCTTC
>TRBV6-8|TRBJ1-1|TRBD1|few
CASSRLHQAGTVNTEAFF
TGTGCCAGCAGTAGACTTCACCAAGCCGGGACAGTGAACACTGAAGCTTTCTTT